The 30 T cell receptor beta chains below all came from one sample that was sequenced in a study of shared clonotypes between healthy human individuals (dated by TCRdb to the early 2020s). Library construction relied on the immunoSEQ multiplex PCR assay. Here the immuneACCESS table is served through TCRdb, limited to in-frame sequences with V and J called. Missing clones are a known gap in these copies; in checked studies unresolved V genes cover under half, and the rest lacks a known reason. Present in this sample are about 2.4 million clones, roughly nine tenths of which were seen just once. The biggest ten clones account for about 0.13% of the sample. Material for sequencing was naive CD4+ T cells sorted from blood. Sample cell subset or site, as interpreted from the label and publication: CD45RA+ positively selected. The origin of the receptors is a young man in good health.

V gene TRBV21-1 combines with J gene TRBJ2-7; the table's D gene call, TRBD1, was not cross checked with the DNA. TRBV21-1 is flagged as a pseudogene. The CDR3 sequence is 15 residues long. CDR3 sequence: CASTSGQGVTYEQYF. In DNA, the CDR3 is TGTGCCAGCACCTCGGGACAGGGGGTAACCTACGAGCAGTACTTC.

The gene calls are TRBV4-1 and TRBJ2-1; D remains ambiguous. The V end lost 3 bases, the J end lost 8 bases, and 20 bases lay between the germline ends. CDR3 length: 16 amino acids. The germline gives CDR1 MGHRA, CDR2 YSYEKL. CDR3 in DNA: TGCGCCAGCAGCCAGGCCACTACCCCGACGGTCGATGAGCAGTTCTTC. Translated, it gives CASSQATTPTVDEQFF.

The V and J genes are TRBV5-1 and TRBJ2-3; a weak D match, TRBD1 (6 bases). This CDR3 spans 15 amino acids. V lost 0 bases and J 4 bases, leaving 12 bases between the germline ends. Germline CDR1 is SGHRS and CDR2 is YFSETQ. CDR3 nucleotide sequence: TGCGCCAGCAGCTTGGTAGGCAGGGGTTCAGATACGCAGTATTTT. It translates to CASSLVGRGSDTQYF.

V and J are TRBV5-6 and TRBJ2-2; TRBD2 agrees at 11 bases. CDR3 length: 19 residues. Trimming removed 1 base from V and 2 bases from J; junction bases left unmatched: 10. Germline CDR1 and CDR2: SGHDT and YYEEEE. The CDR3, as DNA: TGTGCCAGCAGCTTGTTCCGGGGGACTAGCGGACCTAACACCGGGGAGCTGTTTTTT. Its protein is CASSLFRGTSGPNTGELFF.

This clone was seen a handful of times. The chain has TRBV25-1 and TRBJ1-6, with D possibly TRBD1 on 5 matching bases. CDR3 size: 14 residues. V lost 4 bases to trimming and J lost 5 bases, with 9 bases between them. Germline V gene data show CDR1 as MGHDK and CDR2 as SYGVNS. CDR3 bases: TGTGCCAGCAGTGCGGGACGGGATAATTCACCCCTCCACTTT. Its translation is CASSAGRDNSPLHF. Complete variable domain (other parts from reference TRBV25-1 and TRBJ1-6): EADIYQTPRYLVIGTGKKITLECSQTMGHDKMYWYQQDPGMELHLIHYSYGVNSTEKGDLSSESTVSRIRTEHFPLTLESARPSHTSQYLCASSAGRDNSPLHFGNGTRLTVT.

The rearrangement joins TRBV5-1 to TRBJ2-7; TRBD1 matches 9 bases. J gave up 3 bases and V 0 bases, and 10 bases lay outside the gene matches. The CDR3 runs 17 residues. Germline CDR1 SGHRS, CDR2 YFSETQ. The DNA for the CDR3 is TGCGCCAGCAGCTTGGACCCGGGACAGGGTGGTCTCTACGAGCAGTACTTC. It yields the protein CASSLDPGQGGLYEQYF.

This clone showed up just a few times. This chain joins TRBV6-5 and TRBJ1-6; TRBD1 matches 9 bases. Germline CDR1 is MNHEY and CDR2 is SVGAGI. The length of the CDR3 is 15 residues. Losses at the gene ends were 6 bases for V and 5 bases for J; bases not matched to a gene: 5. The CDR3 DNA reads as TGTGCCAGCAGACCCGGGACAGGGAATAATTCACCCCTCCACTTT. It specifies CASRPGTGNNSPLHF.

This chain links TRBV6-6 with TRBJ1-2, with TRBD1 matching over 10 bases. Germline lookup yields CDR1 MNHNY and CDR2 SVGAGI (reference sequence). V lost 7 bases, J lost 6 bases, and 2 bases stayed unmatched. The CDR3 contains 12 residues. For the CDR3, the DNA is TGTGCCAGCACCGGGACAGGGGATGGCTACACCTTC. Its translation is CASTGTGDGYTF.

This clone was recorded only once. The chain couples TRBV6-5 to TRBJ2-7; the D is unclear. The CDR3 extends over 14 amino acids. V was cut by 1 base and J by 0 bases, with 7 bases left in between. Germline CDR1 reads MNHEY; CDR2 reads SVGAGI. In DNA form, the CDR3 reads TGTGCCAGCAGTTACTACGGATACTCCTACGAGCAGTACTTC. It translates to CASSYYGYSYEQYF.

The J gene is TRBJ2-7, the V gene TRBV19; D might be TRBD1 or TRBD2, each matching 6 bases. Between the trimmed V and J ends, which lost 5 bases and 2 bases, there was a span of 19 bases. This CDR3 comprises 16 residues. Germline CDR1 reads LNHDA; CDR2 reads SQIVND (reference sequence). The CDR3: CASSGVGRGEAYEQYF. DNA for the CDR3: TGTGCCAGTAGTGGTGTAGGAAGGGGGGAAGCCTACGAGCAGTACTTC.

As to this clone: Other DNA sequences from this sample encode an identical CDR3 as well. The chain carries TRBV29-1 and TRBJ2-5; tentatively, D is TRBD1 (6 bases). The CDR3 runs to 13 residues. Trimming took 5 bases from V and 1 from J, leaving 11 bases between them. Looked up from germline, CDR1 is SQVTM and CDR2 is ANQGSEA. The CDR3 loop is CSVRGRFQETQYF. CDR3 in DNA: TGCAGCGTTAGGGGGAGATTCCAAGAGACCCAGTACTTC.

The chain couples TRBV30 to TRBJ1-2; D possibly corresponds to TRBD1 (5 bases). V lost 3 bases and J lost 6, with 20 bases in between. Germline CDR1 GTSNPN, CDR2 SVGIG (reference sequence). This CDR3 has 15 residues. The CDR3 loop is CAWSGGGSPLDGYTF. The CDR3 region has the DNA TGTGCCTGGAGCGGCGGGGGGTCCCCGTTAGATGGCTACACCTTC.

The DNA of the CDR3 is TGTGCCAGCAGTGAATTTTATCTTGGCGAGAATGAGCAGTTCTTC. Translating gives CASSEFYLGENEQFF. The chain combines TRBV2 with TRBJ2-1; D gene unclear. The germline V gene has CDR1 SNHLY and CDR2 FYNNEI. The CDR3 has 15 residues. V lost 2 bases and J 7 bases, leaving 15 bases between the germline ends.

The V gene is TRBV7-2, the J gene TRBJ2-3, with TRBD2 matching 7 bases. The ends lost 6 bases at V and 0 bases at J; junction bases unmatched: 12. CDR3 size: 17 residues. Germline V gives CDR1 SGHTA, CDR2 FQGNSA. The CDR3, as DNA: TGTGCCAGCAGACTCCTATCTAGCGGCTTTAGCACAGATACGCAGTATTTT. This codes for CASRLLSSGFSTDTQYF. The variable domain in full, with the rest retrieved from reference TRBV7-2 and TRBJ2-3, is GAGVSQSPSNKVTEKGKDVELRCDPISGHTALYWYRQSLGQGLEFLIYFQGNSAPDKSGLPSDRFSAERTGGSVSTLTIQRTQQEDSAVYLCASRLLSSGFSTDTQYFGPGTRLTVL.

The chain carries TRBV5-1 and TRBJ2-2, with 13 positions matching TRBD2. CDR1 is SGHRS and CDR2 is YFSETQ in the germline V gene. V gave up 4 bases and J gave up 6 bases; unmatched junction bases: 6. The length of the CDR3 is 16 residues. The CDR3 spells CASSLLTSGRPGELFF. CDR3 nucleotide sequence: TGCGCCAGCAGCCTCCTGACTAGCGGGAGGCCCGGGGAGCTGTTTTTT.

V and J are TRBV27 and TRBJ2-5, with 7 positions matching TRBD2. V lost 4 bases and J lost 5; bases outside the gene matches: 10. CDR3 size: 15 residues. CDR1 is MNHEY, CDR2 SMNVEV, per germline (reference sequence). CDR3 in DNA: TGTGCCAGCAGTTCAGCCGGGGGGTTGGCGGAGACCCAGTACTTC. This encodes CASSSAGGLAETQYF.

This clone was detected once. As DNA, the CDR3 is TGCAGTGCGCGGGGCGATGTTGCTTCGTACTTC. Translating gives CSARGDVASYF. The chain joins TRBV20-1 to TRBJ2-7; D may be TRBD2 (6 bases). V lost 6 bases and J 12 bases, leaving 18 bases between the germline ends. CDR1 DFQATT and CDR2 SNEGSKA come from the germline V gene (reference sequence). This CDR3 region has 11 residues.

The chain uses TRBV6-5 and TRBJ2-5, with 7 bases aligning to TRBD1. Germline V gives CDR1 MNHEY, CDR2 SVGAGI. J lost 5 bases, V lost 2 bases, and 11 bases had no gene match. CDR3 length: 16 amino acids. The CDR3 DNA reads as TGTGCCAGCAGTTACAACAACAGGGGATTCGGCGAGACCCAGTACTTC. Translated: CASSYNNRGFGETQYF.

For this clone: The sample holds other DNA sequences that translate to the same CDR3. The chain carries TRBV2 and TRBJ2-3; unclear D gene. The CDR3 has 12 residues. Germline V lookup: CDR1 SNHLY, CDR2 FYNNEI. Deletions cut 3 bases from V and 1 base from J, with 2 bases between. The CDR3 sequence is CASSDRTDTQYF. The CDR3 DNA sequence: TGTGCCAGCAGTGACCGCACAGATACGCAGTATTTT.

With respect to this clone: The sample has other DNA sequences that encode this CDR3 too. The chain carries TRBV4-1 and TRBJ1-1; D is perhaps TRBD1 (5 bases). Looked up from germline, CDR1 is MGHRA and CDR2 is YSYEKL. V was clipped by 0 bases and J by 1 base, with 9 bases between them. There are 15 residues in the CDR3. The CDR3 nucleotides are TGCGCCAGCAGCCAAGATCCTCAGGGGAACACTGAAGCTTTCTTT. It yields the protein CASSQDPQGNTEAFF.

This chain connects TRBV10-3 to TRBJ2-1, with a tentative D call TRBD1 (5 bases). This CDR3 comprises 11 residues. V was trimmed by 3 bases and J by 8 bases, leaving 5 bases between them. Germline V lookup: CDR1 ENHRY, CDR2 SYGVKD. CDR3 in DNA: TGTGCCATCAGTGAAGGGGATGAGCAGTTCTTC. This encodes CAISEGDEQFF.

The chain couples TRBV30 to TRBJ2-7; D gene uncertain. Germline V gene data show CDR1 as GTSNPN and CDR2 as SVGIG (reference sequence). The ends were cut back, 1 base at V and 2 bases at J, with 9 bases in the middle. CDR3 size: 13 residues. The CDR3 DNA reads as TGTGCCTGGAGTGCTGCCAGCGCCTACGAGCAGTACTTC. Amino acid sequence: CAWSAASAYEQYF.

The rearrangement joins TRBV5-1 to TRBJ2-2, with D unresolved. Germline CDR1 reads SGHRS; CDR2 reads YFSETQ. V was cut by 0 bases and J by 4 bases, with 13 bases left in between. The CDR3 is 16 residues long. The DNA for the CDR3 is TGCGCCAGCAGCTTGGGCCCGACCAAGGCCACCGGGGAGCTGTTTTTT. It yields the protein CASSLGPTKATGELFF.

The chain couples TRBV10-1 to TRBJ2-7, with 10 bases lining up with TRBD1. The germline V gene has CDR1 WNHNN and CDR2 SYGVQD (reference sequence). V shed 6 bases and J 5 bases; nucleotides not matched to a gene: 7. The CDR3 is made up of 14 amino acids. CDR3 nucleotide sequence: TGCGCCAGCAGCCCCGGGACAGGGGTACACGAGCAGTACTTC. Amino acid sequence: CASSPGTGVHEQYF.

A note on this clone: Other nucleotide sequences from this sample produce the same CDR3. The genes are TRBV5-1 and TRBJ1-1, with D maybe TRBD1 (5 bases). The CDR3 loop spans 11 amino acids. The germline V and J ends were trimmed by 7 bases and 5 bases, with 9 bases remaining between them. Germline CDR1 reads SGHRS; CDR2 reads YFSETQ. CDR3 nucleotide sequence: TGCGCCAGCGTGGGGGGGACTGAAGCTTTCTTT. Encoded protein: CASVGGTEAFF.

This chain connects TRBV29-1 to TRBJ1-1; TRBD1 aligns across 9 bases. CDR1 is SQVTM and CDR2 is ANQGSEA in the germline V gene. The J segment lost 5 bases and the V segment lost 0 bases, leaving 4 bases of the junction unmatched. There are 14 residues in the CDR3. This CDR3 reads CSVEDIGTGTEAFF. CDR3 DNA: TGCAGCGTTGAAGATATTGGGACAGGGACTGAAGCTTTCTTT.

There are a few counts of this clone. The same CDR3 also results from other DNA sequences found in this sample. The chain links TRBV5-1 to TRBJ1-1; no reliable D call. The CDR3 has 13 residues. Germline values: CDR1 SGHRS, CDR2 YFSETQ. Trimming cost V 3 bases and J 1 base, with 7 bases left between them. The CDR3 DNA follows: TGCGCCAGCAGCTCAAGGGAGAACACTGAAGCTTTCTTT. It codes for CASSSRENTEAFF.

The CDR3 region is CASSRTGTGNQPQHF. CDR3 DNA: TGTGCCAGCAGCCGGACAGGAACTGGCAATCAGCCCCAGCATTTT. The V and J genes are TRBV28 and TRBJ1-5, with 7 bases aligning to TRBD1. The CDR3 is 15 residues long. Germline V gene data show CDR1 as MDHEN and CDR2 as SYDVKM. The trim removed 6 bases at V and 2 bases at J, leaving 7 bases unmatched.

As for this clone: This sequence may be a read error, since a much larger clone differs from it by one base. Additional DNA sequences in this sample encode the identical CDR3. The chain joins TRBV2 to TRBJ1-1; D perhaps matches TRBD1 (5 bases). The CDR3 is 13 amino acids. Germline V gives CDR1 SNHLY, CDR2 FYNNEI. The germline V and J ends were trimmed by 6 bases and 1 base, with 9 bases remaining between them. For the CDR3, the DNA is TGTGCCAGCAGCGTAAGGGGGAACACTGAAGCTTTCTTT. Residues: CASSVRGNTEAFF.

This sequence joins TRBV19 and TRBJ2-7; 7 bases fit TRBD2. Germline-derived CDR1 and CDR2 are LNHDA and SQIVND (reference sequence). This CDR3 comprises 15 residues. The trim removed 3 bases at V and 1 base at J, leaving 6 bases unmatched. Here the CDR3 reads CASSISPSGSYEQYF. DNA for the CDR3: TGTGCCAGTAGTATCAGCCCTAGCGGTTCCTACGAGCAGTACTTC.